This T cell receptor beta chain was captured in a study of blood T cells in healthy people across ages. Points on this clonotype: Its antigen is not known.

Study-wide findings and caveats: CMV status of donors was unknown, possibly confounding expanded clonotype changes.

The CDR3 runs to 16 residues. The V end lost 1 base, the J end lost 1 base, and 8 bases lay between the germline ends. The germline CDR1 and CDR2 sequences are SGHVS and FQNEAQ. A J-beta primer mix and a sample-barcoded 5' primer were used in a second PCR of about 7 to 12 cycles. Tags on each cDNA molecule came from a template-switch adaptor with 12 random nucleotides. TCRdb independently ran MiXCR on the 5' RACE reads; one entry per CDR3 protein. Among some 1,800,000 distinct CDR3 sequences listed, about two fifths were seen once. Isolation per sample recovered at least 6 million PBMCs. The chain is built from TRBV7-8 and TRBJ2-6; tentative D call: TRBD2 (5 bases). The source of this sequence is a human donor in good health. The sample consisted of blood. CDR3 bases: TGTGCCAGCAGCTTAGAACTAGTATCTGGGGCCAACGTCCTGACTTTC. Protein sequence: CASSLELVSGANVLTF.